The rows below give T cell receptor beta chains drawn from one sample of a study of OX40 agonist ivuxolimab in advanced cancers. Profiled with immunoSEQ multiplex PCR; TCRdb holds only in-frame clones, not every one. The data contain about 98,000 clones, 88% of them singletons. The sample here was CD4+ or CD8+ T cells sorted from blood, taken in a trial of the OX40 agonist ivuxolimab. The origin of the receptors is an adult with an advanced solid tumor such as melanoma, head and neck, liver or kidney cancer. The CDR3 runs from the conserved cysteine through the conserved F or W. A D gene is named only where the DNA matches it firmly. Rows give clone size only sometimes, using once, few, many, or a class for an expanded clone.

D | J | size | V | DNA | CDR3
TRBD2 | TRBJ2-1 | . | TRBV11-2 | TGTGCCAGCAGCCCTAGAGGAGCGGGAAGCTCCTACAATGAGCAGTTCTTC | CASSPRGAGSSYNEQFF
. | TRBJ2-1 | . | TRBV5-6 | TGTGCCAGCAGCTTGGGGTCCGGGTTCACCTTCAATGAGCAGTTCTTC | CASSLGSGFTFNEQFF
. | TRBJ1-2 | . | TRBV7-2 | TGTGCCAGCAGCCAATCTGCGCGGGGTGGCTATGGCTACACCTTC | CASSQSARGGYGYTF
TRBD1 | TRBJ2-3 | . | TRBV27 | TGTGCCAGCAGTTCACGGGACAGGGTCACAGATACGCAGTATTTT | CASSSRDRVTDTQYF
. | TRBJ1-1 | . | TRBV2 | TGTGCCAGCATGTATAACACTGAAGCTTTCTTT | CASMYNTEAFF
TRBD1 | TRBJ2-7 | . | TRBV27 | TGTGCCAGCAGTTTCGGACAGGGGGAATACGAGCAGTACTTC | CASSFGQGEYEQYF
. | TRBJ1-4 | . | TRBV28 | TGTGCCAGCAGACAAGGGGGAAATGAAAAACTGTTTTTT | CASRQGGNEKLFF
TRBD1 | TRBJ2-7 | . | TRBV5-4 | TGTGCCAGCAGCCGATCTACCGGGACAGGGCTCTACGAGCAGTACTTC | CASSRSTGTGLYEQYF
TRBD1 | TRBJ2-1 | . | TRBV18 | TGTGCCAGCTCACCGGGACAGAACAATGAGCAGTTCTTC | CASSPGQNNEQFF
. | TRBJ1-5 | . | TRBV2 | TGTGCCAGCAGTGACGGACAGTCCCATCAGCCCCAGCATTTT | CASSDGQSHQPQHF
TRBD2 | TRBJ2-1 | . | TRBV7-9 | TGTGCCAGCAGTCCTAGCGGATCCTACAATGAGCAGTTCTTC | CASSPSGSYNEQFF
TRBD2 | TRBJ2-7 | . | TRBV5-6 | TGTGCCAGCAGCTTGGGCCCTAGCGGCTCCTACGAGCAGTACTTC | CASSLGPSGSYEQYF
. | TRBJ1-1 | . | TRBV18 | TGTGCCAGCTCAGGCGGCATGAACACTGAAGCTTTCTTT | CASSGGMNTEAFF
. | TRBJ1-1 | . | TRBV9 | TGTGCCAGCACCAACTTGTTAACTTTCTTT | CASTNLLTFF
TRBD1 | TRBJ1-1 | . | TRBV5-1 | TGCGCCAGCACCCAGGGGGGAACGAACACTGAAGCTTTCTTT | CASTQGGTNTEAFF
TRBD1 | TRBJ1-5 | few | TRBV28 | TGTGCCAGCAGTGGGACAGTAAGCAATCAGCCCCAGCATTTT | CASSGTVSNQPQHF
. | TRBJ1-3 | . | TRBV4-2 | TGTGCCAGCAGCCCTAGGGACGTCAACTCTGGAAACACCATATATTTT | CASSPRDVNSGNTIYF
. | TRBJ1-2 | . | TRBV6-5 | TGTGCCAGCAGTTACTACGAGAGAAGGGTTAACTATGGCTACACCTTC | CASSYYERRVNYGYTF
. | TRBJ2-7 | . | TRBV7-9 | TGTGCCAGCAGCGCCGACTGGATATACGAGCAGTACTTC | CASSADWIYEQYF
. | TRBJ1-1 | . | TRBV28 | TGTGCCAGCAGTTTATTGGGCGGGGGGCGAGGGGACACTGAAGCTTTCTTT | CASSLLGGGRGDTEAFF
TRBD2 | TRBJ2-6 | . | TRBV5-4 | TGTGCCAGCAGCTTTGGACGGGGGGGGCCCAACGTCCTGACTTTC | CASSFGRGGPNVLTF
. | TRBJ1-3 | . | TRBV28 | TGTGCCAGCGGGTCGGTCAACACCATATATTTT | CASGSVNTIYF
. | TRBJ1-3 | . | TRBV7-2 | TGTGCCAGCAGCTCCTGGGGGGAGGGGTCCTCTGGAAACACCATATATTTT | CASSSWGEGSSGNTIYF
TRBD1 | TRBJ2-3 | few | TRBV5-4 | TGTGCCAGCAGCTCCCAGGGGGCAAGAGATACGCAGTATTTT | CASSSQGARDTQYF
. | TRBJ1-5 | . | TRBV2 | TGTGCCAGCAGTTGGGACACCTTGGAGCAGCCCCAGCATTTT | CASSWDTLEQPQHF
. | TRBJ1-1 | . | TRBV4-3 | TGCGCCAGCAGCCTGAACACTGAAGCTTTCTTT | CASSLNTEAFF
. | TRBJ2-2 | . | TRBV5-1 | TGCGCCAGCAGCTTCACGCTGAGCGTTTCGAACACCGGGGAGCTGTTTTTT | CASSFTLSVSNTGELFF